This is a list of T cell receptor beta chains from one sample in a study of blood T cells in healthy people across ages. TCRdb called the 5' RACE reads again in MiXCR, with one record for every CDR3 protein. The top ten clones hold less than 2.5% of a sample with over 1,500,000 distinct CDR3 sequences, roughly 49% of them seen once. Sequencing used blood. All receptors come from a woman between 40 and 50 years old in good health. Both conserved end residues are part of each CDR3. A D gene is named only where the DNA matches it firmly. Only part of the rows carry a size: once, few, many, or a class if the clone is expanded.

j_call | v_call | clone_size | d_call | cdr3_aa | cdr3_nt
TRBJ2-5 | TRBV6-6 | - | - | CASSYGGREETQYF | TGTGCCAGCAGTTATGGTGGCAGGGAAGAGACCCAGTACTTC
TRBJ1-6 | TRBV11-2 | - | TRBD1 | CASSLGRQGVMNSPLHF | TGTGCCAGCAGCTTAGGGAGGCAGGGGGTGATGAATTCACCCCTCCACTTT
TRBJ2-5 | TRBV19 | once | - | CARRTAGSDETQYF | TGTGCCAGAAGGACAGCGGGGTCGGATGAGACCCAGTACTTC
TRBJ2-1 | TRBV4-3 | few | - | CASSLQWASSRMEQFF | TGCGCCAGCAGCCTCCAGTGGGCTAGCTCCCGGATGGAGCAGTTCTTC
TRBJ2-1 | TRBV2 | - | - | CASSEIQGDRALYNEQFF | TGTGCCAGCAGTGAGATACAGGGAGATCGTGCCTTATACAATGAGCAGTTCTTC
TRBJ1-1 | TRBV7-6 | once | - | CASTLGGTGAFF | TGTGCCAGCACCCTTGGGGGTACTGGAGCTTTCTTT
TRBJ2-3 | TRBV4-3 | few | TRBD1 | CASSQEHRGSTDTQYF | TGCGCCAGCAGCCAAGAACACAGGGGGAGCACAGATACGCAGTATTTT
TRBJ2-3 | TRBV28 | - | TRBD1 | CVSSPTGNTDTQYF | TGTGTCAGCAGTCCGACAGGGAACACAGATACGCAGTATTTT
TRBJ2-2 | TRBV5-1 | - | - | CASSLEGGNTGELFF | TGCGCCAGCAGCTTGGAGGGAGGGAACACCGGGGAGCTGTTTTTT
TRBJ2-5 | TRBV7-2 | - | TRBD2 | CASSPPLAGGRRTQYF | TGTGCCAGCAGCCCCCCTCTAGCGGGGGGGCGGAGGACCCAGTACTTC
TRBJ2-7 | TRBV12-3/TRBV12-4 | - | - | CASSFMKPYEQYF | TGTGCCAGCAGTTTTATGAAGCCCTACGAGCAGTACTTC
TRBJ2-5 | TRBV9 | few | - | CASSVVGGLGETQYF | TGTGCCAGCAGCGTGGTGGGGGGCTTGGGAGAGACCCAGTACTTC
TRBJ2-3 | TRBV5-1 | - | - | CASSSSPGRTDTQYF | TGCGCCAGCAGCTCTTCACCAGGGAGAACAGATACGCAGTATTTT
TRBJ2-7 | TRBV29-1 | few | TRBD2 | CSVVGLVFDQYF | TGCAGCGTTGTGGGACTAGTGTTTGACCAGTACTTC
TRBJ2-7 | TRBV28 | - | TRBD2 | CASNWGGSTYNEQYF | TGTGCCAGCAACTGGGGGGGGAGCACCTACAATGAGCAGTACTTC
TRBJ2-1 | TRBV27 | - | - | CASRPDDRLQETQFF | TGTGCCAGCAGACCCGACGACAGGTTGCAAGAGACCCAGTTCTTC
TRBJ1-5 | TRBV12-3/TRBV12-4 | - | TRBD1 | CASSSRGLDQLQHF | TGTGCCAGCAGCTCCAGGGGGCTGGATCAGCTCCAGCATTTT
TRBJ2-5 | TRBV20-1 | - | - | CSAAKGVVKTQYF | TGCAGTGCTGCTAAAGGGGTGGTAAAGACCCAGTACTTC
TRBJ2-3 | TRBV5-6 | - | - | CASSSSRAGDTQYF | TGTGCCAGCAGCTCTAGTCGGGCTGGAGATACGCAGTATTTT
TRBJ2-5 | TRBV7-2 | - | - | CASSLEAHSYQETQYF | TGTGCCAGCAGCTTAGAGGCACATTCGTACCAAGAGACCCAGTACTTC
TRBJ2-7 | TRBV28 | once | TRBD2 | CASEHPGGYEQYF | TGTGCCAGCGAACACCCGGGGGGATACGAGCAGTACTTC
TRBJ2-7 | TRBV9 | - | - | CASSVNKAGDVPYEQYF | TGTGCCAGCAGCGTAAATAAGGCCGGGGATGTCCCCTACGAGCAGTACTTC
TRBJ2-5 | TRBV6-6 | - | TRBD2 | CAGGTSHTETQYF | TGTGCCGGAGGGACTAGCCATACGGAGACCCAGTACTTC
TRBJ1-2 | TRBV20-1 | - | - | CSARDLTGAGFGGYTF | TGCAGTGCTAGAGATCTCACCGGGGCCGGGTTCGGAGGCTACACCTTC
TRBJ2-1 | TRBV4-3 | - | - | CASSQDGSMGADEQFF | TGCGCCAGCAGCCAAGACGGATCTATGGGGGCGGATGAGCAGTTCTTC
TRBJ2-5 | TRBV5-5 | - | - | CASSARESGFLVQTQYF | TGTGCCAGCAGCGCGCGGGAATCAGGGTTTTTGGTACAGACCCAGTACTTC
TRBJ1-2 | TRBV12-3/TRBV12-4 | - | TRBD1 | CASSSGTALFGGYTF | TGTGCCAGCAGCTCCGGGACAGCACTTTTTGGTGGCTACACCTTC
TRBJ2-5 | TRBV25-1 | - | - | CASSVVRGVSLSETQYF | TGTGCCAGCAGCGTGGTGAGGGGGGTTTCCCTGTCGGAGACCCAGTACTTC
TRBJ1-2 | TRBV6-1 | few | - | CASSEATNYGYTF | TGTGCCAGCAGTGAAGCGACTAACTATGGCTACACCTTC